Listed below are T cell receptor beta chains from one sample, sequenced in a study of T cells after yellow fever vaccination. TCRdb ran MiXCR on the 5' RACE reads and lists one entry per CDR3 protein. The data hold 550,000 or so distinct CDR3 sequences, with 19% observed a single time. The sequencing used PBMCs, collected 15 days after the yellow fever booster vaccination. The receptors were gathered from a man under 40 who received the YFV17D yellow fever vaccine. The CDR3 runs from the conserved cysteine through the conserved F or W. The D gene is left open where the match is weak. Expanded clones are given a class, and other clones once, few, many or no size at all.

J: TRBJ2-7
size: -
D: -
V: TRBV18
CDR3: CASSPGGGDYEQYF
DNA: TGTGCCAGCTCACCCGGGGGCGGCGACTACGAGCAGTACTTC

J: TRBJ2-7
size: -
D: TRBD1
V: TRBV14
CDR3: CASSHRDSIYYEQYF
DNA: TGTGCCAGCAGCCACCGGGACAGCATTTATTACGAGCAGTACTTC

J: TRBJ1-2
size: once
D: TRBD1
V: TRBV29-1
CDR3: CSVAGTGGSYGYTF
DNA: TGCAGCGTGGCCGGGACAGGGGGGTCCTATGGCTACACCTTC

J: TRBJ2-5
size: -
D: TRBD1
V: TRBV25-1
CDR3: CASSVRGQGVGETQYF
DNA: TGTGCCAGCAGTGTCCGAGGACAGGGGGTAGGGGAGACCCAGTACTTC

J: TRBJ2-7
size: -
D: -
V: TRBV29-1
CDR3: CSVGSTAEQYF
DNA: TGCAGCGTTGGGTCTACGGCTGAGCAGTACTTC

J: TRBJ2-1
size: few
D: -
V: TRBV12-3/TRBV12-4
CDR3: CASSLEGLTYNEQFF
DNA: TGTGCCAGCAGTTTAGAGGGCCTAACTTACAATGAGCAGTTCTTC

J: TRBJ2-7
size: -
D: TRBD1
V: TRBV20-1
CDR3: CSAGTDSYEQYF
DNA: TGCAGTGCTGGGACAGACTCCTACGAGCAGTACTTC

J: TRBJ2-5
size: few
D: -
V: TRBV10-3
CDR3: CAIKLDSQETQYF
DNA: TGTGCCATCAAGTTGGACAGTCAAGAGACCCAGTACTTC

J: TRBJ2-1
size: -
D: -
V: TRBV7-9
CDR3: CASSTERPGSYNEQFF
DNA: TGTGCCAGCAGCACCGAGCGGCCCGGCTCCTACAATGAGCAGTTCTTC

J: TRBJ2-7
size: -
D: TRBD2
V: TRBV6-1
CDR3: CASSRAGTSGNHEQYF
DNA: TGTGCCAGCAGTCGGGCCGGGACTAGCGGGAACCACGAGCAGTACTTC

J: TRBJ2-1
size: few
D: TRBD2
V: TRBV5-1
CDR3: CASNSPFLQAGANPGEQFF
DNA: TGCGCCAGCAATTCCCCGTTCCTACAAGCGGGAGCGAATCCCGGCGAGCAGTTCTTC

J: TRBJ1-1
size: -
D: TRBD1
V: TRBV5-5
CDR3: CASSPAPGTANTEAFF
DNA: TGTGCCAGCAGCCCCGCTCCTGGGACAGCAAACACTGAAGCTTTCTTT

J: TRBJ2-1
size: -
D: -
V: TRBV7-2
CDR3: CASSYSIKGNEQFF
DNA: TGTGCCAGCAGCTATAGCATTAAGGGGAATGAGCAGTTCTTC

J: TRBJ2-3
size: -
D: TRBD2
V: TRBV6-5
CDR3: CASSYGGAGLGTDTQYF
DNA: TGTGCCAGCAGTTACGGAGGAGCGGGACTAGGGACAGATACGCAGTATTTT

J: TRBJ2-3
size: few
D: -
V: TRBV5-1
CDR3: CASSLTDSTDTQYF
DNA: TGCGCCAGCAGCTTGACAGACAGCACAGATACGCAGTATTTT

J: TRBJ2-3
size: few
D: -
V: TRBV14
CDR3: CASSQGRSDTQYF
DNA: TGTGCCAGCAGCCAGGGGCGGTCAGATACGCAGTATTTT

J: TRBJ2-7
size: -
D: -
V: TRBV20-1
CDR3: CSAIRVYEQYF
DNA: TGCAGTGCTATCAGGGTCTACGAGCAGTACTTC

J: TRBJ1-1
size: few
D: -
V: TRBV11-2
CDR3: CASSLPTGVSGTRTEAFF
DNA: TGTGCCAGCAGCTTACCCACGGGGGTCTCGGGGACCAGGACTGAAGCTTTCTTT

J: TRBJ2-3
size: -
D: TRBD2
V: TRBV11-2
CDR3: CASSGEEGGRTPDTQYF
DNA: TGTGCCAGCAGCGGCGAGGAGGGCGGGAGGACGCCAGATACGCAGTATTTT